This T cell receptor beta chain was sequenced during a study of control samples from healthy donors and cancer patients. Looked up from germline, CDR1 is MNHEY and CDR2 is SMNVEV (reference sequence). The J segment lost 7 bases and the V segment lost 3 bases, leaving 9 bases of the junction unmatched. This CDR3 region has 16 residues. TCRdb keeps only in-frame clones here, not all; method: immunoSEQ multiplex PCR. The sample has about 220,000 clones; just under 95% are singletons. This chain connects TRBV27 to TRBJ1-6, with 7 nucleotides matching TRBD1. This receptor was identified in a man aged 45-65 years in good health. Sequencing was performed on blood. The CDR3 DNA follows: TGTGCCAGCAGTTTTTCGGGGACAGTCTGGAATTCACCCCTCCACTTT. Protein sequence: CASSFSGTVWNSPLHF.